The 30 T cell receptor beta chains given below trace back to one sample, sequenced in a study of cytomegalovirus exposure and HLA in healthy donors. PCR employed 60 Vbeta and 13 Jbeta primers. Assay: immunoSEQ multiplex PCR; the TCRdb copy retains only in-frame clones and omits some. The table lists a few hundred thousand clones, around nine tenths of them singletons. The sample consisted of PBMCs. The receptor set was obtained from a girl aged 2 to 10 in good health and CMV-seronegative.

The chain couples TRBV7-5 to TRBJ2-7; TRBD1 is taken as the D call from the table, unchecked against the DNA. TRBV7-5 is a listed pseudogene. The CDR3 totals 14 residues. DNA for the CDR3: TGTGCCAGATGTGCCGGGACAGGGGACGACGAGCAGTACTTC. Its translation is CARCAGTGDDEQYF.

This clone was observed a single time. Here the CDR3 reads CASSFPPTGRKAFF. The CDR3 DNA follows: TGTGCCAGCAGTTTCCCCCCGACGGGGAGAAAAGCTTTCTTT. The J gene is TRBJ1-1, the V gene TRBV28, with unresolved D. The V gene lost 3 bases and the J gene lost 9 bases, with 17 bases spanning the gap. There are 14 residues in the CDR3. Germline CDR1 and CDR2: MDHEN and SYDVKM.

This sequence joins TRBV19 and TRBJ1-4; D remains ambiguous. The V end was cut by 8 bases, the J end by 7 bases, with 14 bases between. CDR3 length: 13 amino acids. Germline V lookup: CDR1 LNHDA, CDR2 SQIVND (reference sequence). The chain's CDR3 is CASEERGSEKLFF. CDR3 bases: TGTGCCAGTGAAGAGCGGGGAAGTGAAAAACTGTTTTTT.

The gene calls are TRBV11-2 and TRBJ1-2; D is unresolved. The CDR3 is 14 amino acids. Germline loops: CDR1 SGHAT, CDR2 FQNNGV. The V gene lost 5 bases and the J gene lost 4 bases, with 14 bases spanning the gap. CDR3 sequence reads: CASSTKTSVYGYTF. The CDR3 nucleotides read TGTGCCAGCAGCACCAAGACATCGGTCTATGGCTACACCTTC.

The J gene is TRBJ2-3, the V gene TRBV11-2; TRBD2 matches at 7 bases. Germline V gives CDR1 SGHAT, CDR2 FQNNGV. The CDR3 covers 14 residues. Trimming removed 2 bases from V and 7 bases from J; junction bases left unmatched: 6. CDR3 DNA: TGTGCCAGCAGCTTACGGCGGGAGAGTCATACGCAGTATTTT. Protein sequence: CASSLRRESHTQYF.

J is TRBJ2-3 and V is TRBV13, with D maybe TRBD2 (6 bases). The CDR3 covers 15 residues. V was clipped by 5 bases and J by 4 bases, with 16 bases between them. Germline lookup yields CDR1 PRHDT and CDR2 FYEKMQ (reference sequence). The DNA of the CDR3 is TGTGCCAGCAGCCATAGCGGACCCGGGCCAGATACGCAGTATTTT. Translating gives CASSHSGPGPDTQYF.

The chain has TRBV7-3 and TRBJ2-3, with D possibly matching TRBD2 (6 bases). V dropped 5 bases and J dropped 0 bases, with 9 bases sitting between them. Germline V CDR1 and CDR2: SGHTA, FQGTGA. The CDR3 runs to 14 residues. CDR3 sequence reads: CASSPAGSTDTQYF. The CDR3 DNA reads TGTGCCAGCAGCCCGGCGGGGAGCACAGATACGCAGTATTTT.

The chain links TRBV2 to TRBJ2-7, with 9 nucleotides matching TRBD1. CDR1 is SNHLY and CDR2 is FYNNEI in the germline V gene. V dropped 2 bases and J dropped 5; count of bases not matched to a gene: 7. The CDR3 covers 15 residues. CDR3 residues: CASSETQGATHEQYF. CDR3 bases: TGTGCCAGCAGTGAAACACAGGGGGCTACGCACGAGCAGTACTTC.

This clone was observed once. The V and J genes are TRBV4-1 and TRBJ2-7; tentative D call: TRBD2 (5 bases). CDR1 MGHRA and CDR2 YSYEKL come from the germline V gene. This CDR3 comprises 14 residues. Trimming left V 5 bases short and J 0 bases short, with 11 bases between. CDR3 region: CASSEFSDSYEQYF. CDR3 DNA: TGCGCCAGCAGCGAATTTAGCGACTCCTACGAGCAGTACTTC.

The chain has TRBV2 and TRBJ1-3; 8 bases match TRBD1. Germline CDR1 and CDR2: SNHLY and FYNNEI. Trimming cost V 5 bases and J 0 bases; bases outside gene matches: 3. There are 15 residues in the CDR3. The CDR3 nucleotides are TGTGCCAGCAGTCTGGACAGGGTCTCTGGAAACACCATATATTTT. It is translated as CASSLDRVSGNTIYF.

The chain uses TRBV4-1 and TRBJ1-4, with D unresolved. Germline loops: CDR1 MGHRA, CDR2 YSYEKL. The germline V and J ends were trimmed by 0 bases and 5 bases, with 7 bases remaining between them. This CDR3 has 14 residues. CDR3 nucleotides: TGCGCCAGCAGCCAAGAACTTCCCAATGAAAAACTGTTTTTT. Amino acids: CASSQELPNEKLFF.

This clone was picked up one time. The chain joins TRBV4-1 to TRBJ1-3; 8 bases agree with TRBD1. The CDR3 extends over 22 amino acids. CDR1 MGHRA and CDR2 YSYEKL come from the germline V gene. V gave up 1 base and J gave up 0 bases; unmatched junction bases: 20. CDR3 coding DNA: TGCGCCAGCAGCCAAGTCGCCTGGGCAGGGGGCCCCCCCGTTCCCTCTGGAAACACCATATATTTT. Encoded protein: CASSQVAWAGGPPVPSGNTIYF.

V gene TRBV9 combines with J gene TRBJ2-5; 7 nucleotides match TRBD2. This CDR3 spans 14 amino acids. In germline, CDR1 is SGDLS, CDR2 YYNGEE. V dropped 4 bases and J dropped 1; count of bases not matched to a gene: 4. The DNA for the CDR3 is TGTGCCAGCAGCCCCCGGACTAGCCAAGAGACCCAGTACTTC. Residues: CASSPRTSQETQYF.

The rearrangement uses TRBV4-1 and TRBJ2-7, with TRBD2 identical over 7 bases. The CDR3 length is 14 residues. J was trimmed by 3 bases and V by 1 base; bases with no gene match: 3. CDR1 and CDR2 (germline): MGHRA, YSYEKL. For the CDR3, the DNA is TGCGCCAGCAGCCAAGGACGGGGGGACTACGAGCAGTACTTC. Its translation: CASSQGRGDYEQYF.

J is TRBJ2-3 and V is TRBV6-7, with 8 bases identical to TRBD2. TRBV6-7 counts as an open reading frame of uncertain function. With V trimmed by 2 bases and J by 1 base, 5 bases remained unmatched. CDR3 length equals 16 residues. CDR3 protein: CASSYASGGGTDTQYF. The CDR3 nucleotides read TGTGCCAGCAGTTACGCCAGCGGGGGTGGCACAGATACGCAGTATTTT.

DNA for the CDR3: TGTGCCAGCAGCTCCCCTGGGGCTGGGCTACACACTGAAGCTTTCTTT. This gives the protein CASSSPGAGLHTEAFF. This chain uses TRBV5-6 with TRBJ1-1, with D possibly being TRBD1 (5 bases). The germline V and J ends were trimmed by 3 bases and 3 bases, with 18 bases remaining between them. The CDR3 spans 16 residues. Germline loops: CDR1 SGHDT, CDR2 YYEEEE. Full variable domain (remainder filled in from reference TRBV5-6 and TRBJ1-1): DAGVTQSPTHLIKTRGQQVTLRCSPKSGHDTVSWYQQALGQGPQFIFQYYEEEERQRGNFPDRFSGHQFPNYSSELNVNALLLGDSALYLCASSSPGAGLHTEAFFGQGTRLTVV.

The chain employs TRBV5-4 and TRBJ2-2; 7 bases are a match to TRBD2. The junction had 10 bases not matched to a gene; V was cut back by 7 bases and J by 7 bases. The CDR3 sequence is 14 residues long. Germline V CDR1 and CDR2: SGHNT, YYREEE (reference sequence). The CDR3 nucleotides are TGTGCCAGCTACTCCGCGGGAGAGGGCGGGGAGCTGTTTTTT. Translating gives CASYSAGEGGELFF.

Worth noting for this clone: The same CDR3 also results from other DNA sequences found in this sample. The rearrangement joins TRBV18 to TRBJ2-1; possible D gene TRBD1, 6 bases. The germline gives CDR1 KGHSH, CDR2 LQKENI. Trimming shortened V by 2 bases and J by 3 bases, and 11 bases separated the two germline ends. The CDR3 sequence is 15 residues long. This CDR3 reads CASSPGQGSYNEQFF. The CDR3, as DNA: TGTGCCAGCTCACCAGGGCAGGGGAGCTACAATGAGCAGTTCTTC.

The rearrangement joins TRBV10-3 to TRBJ2-7; TRBD1 is a possible D gene (6 bases). V was clipped by 2 bases and J by 6 bases, with 17 bases between them. Germline CDR1 ENHRY, CDR2 SYGVKD. The CDR3 sequence is 15 residues long. CDR3 nucleotide sequence: TGTGCCATCAGTGAGAGCCCCTCAGGGGCCTTCGAGCAGTACTTC. It is translated as CAISESPSGAFEQYF.

This clone is a singleton in its sample. The chain recombines TRBV28 with TRBJ2-7; unclear D gene. Looked up from germline, CDR1 is MDHEN and CDR2 is SYDVKM. CDR3 size: 13 residues. Trimming stripped 5 bases from V and 4 bases from J, with 12 bases between. The CDR3 DNA follows: TGTGCCAGCAGTCGTCCCCCGTCGTACGAGCAGTACTTC. Residues: CASSRPPSYEQYF.

The V call is TRBV11-2, the J call TRBJ2-1; tentatively, D is TRBD2 (5 bases). Germline lookup yields CDR1 SGHAT and CDR2 FQNNGV. With 8 bases removed from V and 10 bases from J, the gap between germline ends came to 15 bases. This CDR3 has 12 residues. CDR3 bases: TGTGCCAGCGCTGTCGGGGTAAGGGAGCAGTTCTTC. Protein product: CASAVGVREQFF.

This clone occurred once. The J gene is TRBJ2-2, the V gene TRBV30; D may be TRBD2 (6 bases). CDR1 is GTSNPN, CDR2 SVGIG, per germline (reference sequence). V lost 0 bases to trimming and J lost 1 base, with 18 bases between them. This CDR3 is 18 amino acids long. In DNA form, the CDR3 reads TGTGCCTGGAGTGTAAGGTGGGCTAGCGAAATGAACACCGGGGAGCTGTTTTTT. Amino acids: CAWSVRWASEMNTGELFF.

This chain joins TRBV15 and TRBJ2-1, with D possibly matching TRBD2 (6 bases). Germline V lookup: CDR1 LNHNV, CDR2 YYDKDF (reference sequence). The CDR3 runs to 16 residues. Trimming removed 5 bases from V and 5 bases from J, with 19 bases in between. CDR3 sequence (DNA): TGTGCCACCAGCCAAGGGGTCGGAGGGATCAACAATGAGCAGTTCTTC. It encodes CATSQGVGGINNEQFF.

The rearrangement uses TRBV5-1 and TRBJ1-2, with D unresolved. The CDR3 contains 15 residues. V lost 1 base and J 2 bases, leaving 12 bases between the germline ends. The germline CDR1 and CDR2 sequences are SGHRS and YFSETQ. The CDR3 here is CASSLSRVANYGYTF. The CDR3, as DNA: TGCGCCAGCAGCTTGTCCCGGGTGGCCAACTATGGCTACACCTTC.

The gene calls are TRBV30 and TRBJ1-1, with 10 nucleotides matching TRBD1. The CDR3 sequence is 20 residues long. The germline CDR1 and CDR2 sequences are GTSNPN and SVGIG (reference sequence). V dropped 7 bases and J dropped 1; count of bases not matched to a gene: 24. CDR3 residues: CASLIGTGVGEGARNTEAFF. The CDR3 DNA reads as TGTGCCTCCCTGATCGGGACAGGGGTGGGCGAGGGAGCGCGGAACACTGAAGCTTTCTTT. The variable domain in full, completed from reference TRBV30 and TRBJ1-1, reads SQTIHQWPATLVQPVGSPLSLECTVEGTSNPNLYWYRQAAGRGLQLLFYSVGIGQISSEVPQNLSASRPQDRQFILSSKKLLLSDSGFYLCASLIGTGVGEGARNTEAFFGQGTRLTVV.

This rearrangement joins TRBV7-6 to TRBJ2-3, with D possibly matching TRBD2 (5 bases). Trimming cost V 3 bases and J 1 base, with 11 bases left between them. Germline V gene sequence: CDR1 SGHVS, CDR2 FNYEAQ. The CDR3 has 15 residues. This chain's CDR3 is CASSLRTAGTDTQYF. CDR3 nucleotide sequence: TGTGCCAGCAGCTTGCGTACAGCGGGCACAGATACGCAGTATTTT.

A single count supports this clone. This chain joins TRBV5-4 and TRBJ2-3; 13 positions agree with TRBD2. Germline assignment: CDR1 SGHNT and CDR2 YYREEE (reference sequence). The CDR3 spans 17 residues. After removal of 4 bases from V and 3 bases from J, the junction contained 8 bases not matched to a gene. The CDR3 coding sequence is TGTGCCAGCAGCCCCGGGACTAGCGGGGTAATAACAGATACGCAGTATTTT. Amino acids: CASSPGTSGVITDTQYF.

V gene TRBV29-1 combines with J gene TRBJ1-4; no firm D call. V lost 7 bases to trimming and J lost 4 bases, with 13 bases between them. This CDR3 is 13 amino acids long. Germline lookup yields CDR1 SQVTM and CDR2 ANQGSEA. This CDR3 reads CSALDVSNEKLFF. The CDR3 nucleotides read TGCAGCGCCCTAGACGTCAGTAATGAAAAACTGTTTTTT.

This chain joins TRBV6-5 and TRBJ1-2; D remains unclear. Germline V CDR1 and CDR2: MNHEY, SVGAGI. The CDR3 totals 13 residues. Deletions cut 4 bases from V and 8 bases from J, with 14 bases between. DNA of the CDR3: TGTGCCAGCAGTTGGGCAGTGACGACCGGCTACACCTTC. This codes for CASSWAVTTGYTF.

V and J are TRBV7-9 and TRBJ2-2; a weak D match, TRBD2 (5 bases). The CDR3 runs 17 residues. V dropped 3 bases and J dropped 7 bases, with 21 bases sitting between them. Germline values: CDR1 SEHNR, CDR2 FQNEAQ (reference sequence). CDR3 in DNA: TGTGCCAGCAGCTTTTTGGCCACCCCAAACAGCGGCGGGGAGCTGTTTTTT. Translating gives CASSFLATPNSGGELFF.